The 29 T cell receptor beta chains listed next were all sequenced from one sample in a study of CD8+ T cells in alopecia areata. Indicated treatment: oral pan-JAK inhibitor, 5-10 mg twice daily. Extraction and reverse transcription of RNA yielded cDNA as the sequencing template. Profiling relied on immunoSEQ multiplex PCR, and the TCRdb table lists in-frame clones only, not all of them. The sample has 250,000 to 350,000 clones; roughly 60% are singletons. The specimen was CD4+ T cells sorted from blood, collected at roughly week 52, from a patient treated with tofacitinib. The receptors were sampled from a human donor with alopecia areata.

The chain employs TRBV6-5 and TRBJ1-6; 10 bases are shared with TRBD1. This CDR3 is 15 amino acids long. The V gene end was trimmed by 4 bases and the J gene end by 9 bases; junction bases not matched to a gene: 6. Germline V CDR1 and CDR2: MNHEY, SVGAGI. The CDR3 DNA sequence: TGTGCCAGCAGTTTCGGGACAGGGGCGTCTTCACCCCTCCACTTT. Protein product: CASSFGTGASSPLHF.

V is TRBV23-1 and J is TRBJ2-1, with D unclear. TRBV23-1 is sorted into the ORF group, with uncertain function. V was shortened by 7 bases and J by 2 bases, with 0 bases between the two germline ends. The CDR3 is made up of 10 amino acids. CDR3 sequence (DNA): TGCGCCAGCACCTACAATGAGCAGTTCTTC. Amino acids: CASTYNEQFF.

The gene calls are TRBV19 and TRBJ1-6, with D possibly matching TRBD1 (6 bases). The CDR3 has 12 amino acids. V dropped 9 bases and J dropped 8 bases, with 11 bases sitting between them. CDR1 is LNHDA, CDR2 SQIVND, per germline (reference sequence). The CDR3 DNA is TGTGCCAGCCACAGGGAGGATTCACCCCTCCACTTT. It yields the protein CASHREDSPLHF.

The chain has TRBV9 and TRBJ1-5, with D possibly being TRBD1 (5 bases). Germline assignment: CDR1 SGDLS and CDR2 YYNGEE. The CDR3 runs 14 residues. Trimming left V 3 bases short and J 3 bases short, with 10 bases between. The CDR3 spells CASSADSANQPQHF. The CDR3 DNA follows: TGTGCCAGCAGCGCCGACAGTGCCAATCAGCCCCAGCATTTT.

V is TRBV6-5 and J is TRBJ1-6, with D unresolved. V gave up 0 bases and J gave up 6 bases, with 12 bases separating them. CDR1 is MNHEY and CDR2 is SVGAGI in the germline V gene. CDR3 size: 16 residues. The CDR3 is CASSYSISGPNSPLHF. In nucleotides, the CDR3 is TGTGCCAGCAGTTACTCGATATCAGGTCCTAATTCACCCCTCCACTTT.

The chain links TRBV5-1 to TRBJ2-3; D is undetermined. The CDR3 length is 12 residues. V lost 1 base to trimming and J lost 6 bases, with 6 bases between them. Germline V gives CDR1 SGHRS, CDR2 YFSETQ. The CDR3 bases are TGCGCCAGCAGCTTGTGGCCGGATACGCAGTATTTT. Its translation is CASSLWPDTQYF.

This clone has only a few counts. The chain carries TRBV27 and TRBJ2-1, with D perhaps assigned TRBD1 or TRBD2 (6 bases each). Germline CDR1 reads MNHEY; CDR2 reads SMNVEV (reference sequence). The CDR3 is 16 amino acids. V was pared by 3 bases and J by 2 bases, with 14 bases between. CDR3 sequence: CASSFPGGGTYNEQFF. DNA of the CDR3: TGTGCCAGCAGTTTTCCCGGAGGGGGGACCTACAATGAGCAGTTCTTC.

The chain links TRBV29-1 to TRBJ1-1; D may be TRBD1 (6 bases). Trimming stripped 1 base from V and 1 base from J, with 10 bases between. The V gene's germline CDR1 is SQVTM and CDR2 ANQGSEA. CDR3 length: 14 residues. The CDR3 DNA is TGCAGCGTTGAAGCAAGACAGGAGAACACTGAAGCTTTCTTT. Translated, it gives CSVEARQENTEAFF.

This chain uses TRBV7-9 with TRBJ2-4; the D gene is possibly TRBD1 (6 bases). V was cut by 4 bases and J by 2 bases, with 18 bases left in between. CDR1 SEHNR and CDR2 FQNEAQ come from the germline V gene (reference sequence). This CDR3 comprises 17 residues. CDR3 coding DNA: TGTGCCAGCAGCTCCCTCCTGGTAGGGGGATCCAAAAACATTCAGTACTTC. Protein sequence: CASSSLLVGGSKNIQYF.

The CDR3, as DNA: TGTGCCAGCAGCGTAAGTGTCCTCATCGATGAGCAGTTCTTC. Amino acids: CASSVSVLIDEQFF. V gene TRBV9 combines with J gene TRBJ2-1; unclear D gene. Germline V gene lookup returns CDR1 SGDLS and CDR2 YYNGEE. V was shortened by 1 base and J by 8 bases, with 13 bases between the two germline ends. CDR3 length: 14 residues.

The CDR3 bases are TGCATCTTCCGGAGGGGGGTTTACAATGAGCAGTTCTTC. Protein: CIFRRGVYNEQFF. This chain connects TRBV29-1 to TRBJ2-1; TRBD1 or TRBD2 may be the D gene (6 bases each). The CDR3 is 13 residues long. Germline CDR1 is SQVTM and CDR2 is ANQGSEA.

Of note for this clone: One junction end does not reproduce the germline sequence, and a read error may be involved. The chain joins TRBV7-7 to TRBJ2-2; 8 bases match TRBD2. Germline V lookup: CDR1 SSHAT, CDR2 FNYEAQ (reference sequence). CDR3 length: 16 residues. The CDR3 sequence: CASSSTGGLPAGELFF. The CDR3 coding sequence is TGTGCTAGCAGCTCTACGGGGGGGCTGCCGGCCGGGGAGCTGTTTTTT.

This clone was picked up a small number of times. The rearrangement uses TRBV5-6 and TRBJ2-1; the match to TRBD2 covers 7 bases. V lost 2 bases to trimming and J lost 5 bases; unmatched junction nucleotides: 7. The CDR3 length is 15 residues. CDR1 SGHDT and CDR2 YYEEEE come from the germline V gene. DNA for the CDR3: TGTGCCAGCAGCTTTCGCGGGGGACGCCACAATGAGCAGTTCTTC. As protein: CASSFRGGRHNEQFF.

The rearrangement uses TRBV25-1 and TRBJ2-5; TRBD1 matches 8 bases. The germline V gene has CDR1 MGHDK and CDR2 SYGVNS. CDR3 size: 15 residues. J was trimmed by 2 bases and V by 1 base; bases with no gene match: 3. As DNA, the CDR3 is TGTGCCAGCAGTGAATGGGGACAGGCACAAGAGACCCAGTACTTC. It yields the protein CASSEWGQAQETQYF.

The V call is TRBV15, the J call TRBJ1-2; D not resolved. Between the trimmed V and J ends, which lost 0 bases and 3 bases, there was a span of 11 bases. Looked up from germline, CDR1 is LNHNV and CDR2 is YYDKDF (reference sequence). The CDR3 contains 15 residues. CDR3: CATSRDGSRDYGYTF. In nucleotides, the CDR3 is TGTGCCACCAGCAGAGATGGGTCTCGAGACTATGGCTACACCTTC.

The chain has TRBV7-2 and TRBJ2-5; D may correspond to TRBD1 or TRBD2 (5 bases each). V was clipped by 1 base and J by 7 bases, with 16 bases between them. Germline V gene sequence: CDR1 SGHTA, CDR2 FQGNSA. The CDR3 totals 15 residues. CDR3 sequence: CASSLGLGERTTQYF. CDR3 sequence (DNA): TGTGCCAGCAGCTTAGGGCTAGGGGAGAGAACGACCCAGTACTTC. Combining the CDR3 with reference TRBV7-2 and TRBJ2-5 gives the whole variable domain GAGVSQSPSNKVTEKGKDVELRCDPISGHTALYWYRQSLGQGLEFLIYFQGNSAPDKSGLPSDRFSAERTGGSVSTLTIQRTQQEDSAVYLCASSLGLGERTTQYFGPGTRLLVL.

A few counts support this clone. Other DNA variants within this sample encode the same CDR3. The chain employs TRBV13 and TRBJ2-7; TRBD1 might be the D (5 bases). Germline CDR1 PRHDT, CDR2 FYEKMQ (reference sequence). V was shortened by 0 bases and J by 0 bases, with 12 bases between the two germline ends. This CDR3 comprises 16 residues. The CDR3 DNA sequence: TGTGCCAGCAGCTTAGGATGGGGCAGGGACTCCTACGAGCAGTACTTC. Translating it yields CASSLGWGRDSYEQYF.

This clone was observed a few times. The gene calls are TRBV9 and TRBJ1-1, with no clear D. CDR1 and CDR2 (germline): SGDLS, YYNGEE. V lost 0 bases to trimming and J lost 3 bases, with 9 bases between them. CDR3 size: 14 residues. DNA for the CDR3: TGTGCCAGCAGCGTAGGACCCCTTGACACTGAAGCTTTCTTT. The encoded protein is CASSVGPLDTEAFF.

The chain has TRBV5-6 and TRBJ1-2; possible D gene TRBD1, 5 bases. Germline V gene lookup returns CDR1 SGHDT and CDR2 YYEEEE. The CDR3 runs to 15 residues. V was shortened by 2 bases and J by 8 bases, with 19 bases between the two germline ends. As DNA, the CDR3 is TGTGCCAGCAGCTTTGGTGGCCGCCACGGGGGAGGCTACACCTTC. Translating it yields CASSFGGRHGGGYTF.

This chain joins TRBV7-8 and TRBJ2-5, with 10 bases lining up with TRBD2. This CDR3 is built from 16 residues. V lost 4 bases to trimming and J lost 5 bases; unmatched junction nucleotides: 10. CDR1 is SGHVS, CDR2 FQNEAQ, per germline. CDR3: CASSYLAGARGETQYF. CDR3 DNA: TGTGCCAGCAGCTACCTAGCGGGGGCCAGGGGGGAGACCCAGTACTTC.

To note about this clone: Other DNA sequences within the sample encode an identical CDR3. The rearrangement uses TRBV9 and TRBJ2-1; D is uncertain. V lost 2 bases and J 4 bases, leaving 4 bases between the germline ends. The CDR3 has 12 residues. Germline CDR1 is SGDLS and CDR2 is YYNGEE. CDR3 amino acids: CASSVGYNEQFF. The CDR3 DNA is TGTGCCAGCAGCGTGGGTTACAATGAGCAGTTCTTC.

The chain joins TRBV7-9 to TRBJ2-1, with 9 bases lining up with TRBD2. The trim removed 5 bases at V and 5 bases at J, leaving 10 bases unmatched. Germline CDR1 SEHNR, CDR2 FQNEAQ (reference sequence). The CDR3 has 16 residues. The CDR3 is CASSPRGRGGNNEQFF. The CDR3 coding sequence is TGTGCCAGCAGCCCAAGAGGGCGGGGGGGCAACAATGAGCAGTTCTTC.

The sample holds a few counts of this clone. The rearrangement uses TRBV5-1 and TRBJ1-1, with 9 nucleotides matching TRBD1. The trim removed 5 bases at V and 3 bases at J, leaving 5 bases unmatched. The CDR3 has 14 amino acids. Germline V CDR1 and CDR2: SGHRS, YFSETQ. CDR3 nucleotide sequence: TGCGCCAGCAGACTCCGGGACAGGGACACTGAAGCTTTCTTT. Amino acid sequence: CASRLRDRDTEAFF.

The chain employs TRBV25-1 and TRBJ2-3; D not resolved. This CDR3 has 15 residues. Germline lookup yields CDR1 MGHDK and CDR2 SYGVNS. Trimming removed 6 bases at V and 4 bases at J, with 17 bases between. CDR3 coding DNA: TGTGCCAGCAGGGACCACCACACGGGCCCAGATACGCAGTATTTT. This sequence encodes CASRDHHTGPDTQYF.

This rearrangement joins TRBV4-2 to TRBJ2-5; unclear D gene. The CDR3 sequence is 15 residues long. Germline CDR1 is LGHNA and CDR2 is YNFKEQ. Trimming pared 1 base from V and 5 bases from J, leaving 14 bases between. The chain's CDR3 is CASSQVSSLDETQYF. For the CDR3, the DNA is TGTGCCAGCAGCCAAGTCAGCAGCCTCGACGAGACCCAGTACTTC.

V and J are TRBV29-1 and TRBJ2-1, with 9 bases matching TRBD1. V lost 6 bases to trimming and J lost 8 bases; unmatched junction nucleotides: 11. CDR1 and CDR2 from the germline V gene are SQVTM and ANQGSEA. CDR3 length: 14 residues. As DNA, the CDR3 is TGCAGCGTCCTTGGGGGGACAGGGTTTGATGAGCAGTTCTTC. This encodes CSVLGGTGFDEQFF.

In DNA form, the CDR3 reads TGTGCCAGCAGCGTAGGGGGCCTCTTGAACACTGAAGCTTTCTTT. It yields the protein CASSVGGLLNTEAFF. V and J are TRBV9 and TRBJ1-1; D possibly corresponds to TRBD1 (5 bases). CDR1 and CDR2 (germline): SGDLS, YYNGEE. Trimming left V 0 bases short and J 0 bases short, with 9 bases between. The CDR3 has 15 amino acids.

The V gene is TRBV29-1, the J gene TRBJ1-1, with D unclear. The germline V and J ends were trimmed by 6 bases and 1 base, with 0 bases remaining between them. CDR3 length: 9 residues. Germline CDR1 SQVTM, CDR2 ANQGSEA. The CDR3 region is CSVNTEAFF. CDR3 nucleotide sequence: TGCAGCGTGAACACTGAAGCTTTCTTT.

As DNA, the CDR3 is TGTGCCAGCAGCCCCGAAAGGAGGGCCACAGATACGCAGTATTTT. Protein product: CASSPERRATDTQYF. The chain recombines TRBV7-8 with TRBJ2-3, with a tentative D call TRBD2 (6 bases). Germline V gives CDR1 SGHVS, CDR2 FQNEAQ. The V end was cut by 5 bases, the J end by 2 bases, with 14 bases between. CDR3 size: 15 residues.